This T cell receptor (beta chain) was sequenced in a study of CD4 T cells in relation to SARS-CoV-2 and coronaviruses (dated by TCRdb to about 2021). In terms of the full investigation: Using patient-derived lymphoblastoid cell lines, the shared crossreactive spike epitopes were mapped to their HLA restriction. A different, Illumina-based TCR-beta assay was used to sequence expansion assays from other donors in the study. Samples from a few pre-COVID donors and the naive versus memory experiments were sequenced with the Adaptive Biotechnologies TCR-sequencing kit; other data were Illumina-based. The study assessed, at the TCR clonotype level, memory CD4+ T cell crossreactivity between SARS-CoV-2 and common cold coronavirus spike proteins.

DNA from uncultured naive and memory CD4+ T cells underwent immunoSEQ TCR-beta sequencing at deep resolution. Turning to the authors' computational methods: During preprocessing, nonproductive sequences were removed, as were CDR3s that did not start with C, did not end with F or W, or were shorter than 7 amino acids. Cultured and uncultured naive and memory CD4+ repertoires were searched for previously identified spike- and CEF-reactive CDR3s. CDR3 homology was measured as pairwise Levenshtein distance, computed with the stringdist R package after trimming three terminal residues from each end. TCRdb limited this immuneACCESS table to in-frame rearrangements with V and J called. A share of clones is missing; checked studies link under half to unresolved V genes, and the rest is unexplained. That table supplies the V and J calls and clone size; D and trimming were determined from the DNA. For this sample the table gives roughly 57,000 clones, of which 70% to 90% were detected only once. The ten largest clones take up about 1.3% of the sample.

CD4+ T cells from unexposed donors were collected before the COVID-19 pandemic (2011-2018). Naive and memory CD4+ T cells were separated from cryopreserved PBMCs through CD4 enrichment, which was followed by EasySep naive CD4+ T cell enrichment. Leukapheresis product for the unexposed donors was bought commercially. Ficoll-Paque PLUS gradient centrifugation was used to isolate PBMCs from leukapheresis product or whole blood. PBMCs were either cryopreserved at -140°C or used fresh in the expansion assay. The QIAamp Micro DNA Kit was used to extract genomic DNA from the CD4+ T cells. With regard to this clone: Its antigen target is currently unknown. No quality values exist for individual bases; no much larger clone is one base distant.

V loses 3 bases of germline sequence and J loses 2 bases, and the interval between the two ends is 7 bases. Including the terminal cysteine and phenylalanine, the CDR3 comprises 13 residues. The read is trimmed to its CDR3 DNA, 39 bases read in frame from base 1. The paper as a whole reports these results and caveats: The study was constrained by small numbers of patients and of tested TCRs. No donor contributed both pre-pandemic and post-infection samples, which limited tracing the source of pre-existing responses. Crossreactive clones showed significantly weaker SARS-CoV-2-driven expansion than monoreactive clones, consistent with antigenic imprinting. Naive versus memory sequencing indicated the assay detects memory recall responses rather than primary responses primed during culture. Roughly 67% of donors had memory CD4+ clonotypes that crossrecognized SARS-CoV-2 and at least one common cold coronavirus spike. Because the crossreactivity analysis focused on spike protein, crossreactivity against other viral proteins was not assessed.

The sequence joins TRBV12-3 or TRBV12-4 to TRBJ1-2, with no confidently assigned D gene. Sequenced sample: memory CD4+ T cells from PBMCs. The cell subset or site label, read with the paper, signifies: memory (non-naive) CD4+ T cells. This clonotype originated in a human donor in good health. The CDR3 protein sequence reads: CASSFGQNYGYTF. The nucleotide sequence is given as TGTGCCAGCAGTTTTGGGCAGAACTATGGCTACACCTTC.